This record looks at one TCR beta chain sequence and its context. Trimming stripped 2 bases from V and 4 bases from J, with 14 bases between. Germline-derived CDR1 and CDR2 are MNHEY and SMNVEV (reference sequence). This CDR3 is built from 15 residues. The data belong to a study of blood T cell repertoires in COVID-19. Method: immunoSEQ multiplex PCR; TCRdb's copy keeps in-frame clones and lacks some. The sample yields roughly 340,000 clones, roughly 90% seen once. The sample comprised peripheral blood. The chain uses TRBV27 and TRBJ1-1, with D hard to call. This receptor was taken from a woman aged 70 to 79 with COVID-19, enrolled during active disease. CDR3 in DNA: TGTGCCAGCAGTTTAGTGAGGGAGTTTGGCACTGAAGCTTTCTTT. This sequence encodes CASSLVREFGTEAFF.